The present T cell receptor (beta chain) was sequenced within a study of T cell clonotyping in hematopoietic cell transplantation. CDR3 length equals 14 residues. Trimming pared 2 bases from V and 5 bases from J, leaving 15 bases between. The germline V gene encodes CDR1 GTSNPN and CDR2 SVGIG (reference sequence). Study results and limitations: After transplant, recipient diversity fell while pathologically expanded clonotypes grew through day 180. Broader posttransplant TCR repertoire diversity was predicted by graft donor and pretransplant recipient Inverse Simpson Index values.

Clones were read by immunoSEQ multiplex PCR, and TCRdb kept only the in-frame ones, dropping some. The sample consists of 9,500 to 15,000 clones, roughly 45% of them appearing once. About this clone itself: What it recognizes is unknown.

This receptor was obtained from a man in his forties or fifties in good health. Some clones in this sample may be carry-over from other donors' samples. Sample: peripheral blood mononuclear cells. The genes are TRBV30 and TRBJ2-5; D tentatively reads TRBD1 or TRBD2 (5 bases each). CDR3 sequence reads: CAWSTQAGTETQYF. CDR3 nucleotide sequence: TGTGCCTGGAGTACCCAGGCAGGGACGGAGACCCAGTACTTC.